Below are 16 T cell receptor beta chains sequenced from a single sample in a study of blood T cell repertoires in COVID-19. Data came from immunoSEQ multiplex PCR; TCRdb stores just in-frame clones and leaves some out. In the table there are more than 90,000 clones, 75% to 90% of which are singletons. The source material was peripheral blood. Receptors were obtained from a woman in her sixties or seventies with acute or convalescent COVID-19.

This clone was seen a few times. CDR3: CAISATSGTSYEQYF. In DNA, the CDR3 is TGTGCCATCAGTGCAACTAGCGGGACCTCCTACGAGCAGTACTTC. The V call is TRBV10-3, the J call TRBJ2-7, with 10 nucleotides matching TRBD2. V lost 4 bases and J lost 0; bases outside the gene matches: 3. CDR1 ENHRY and CDR2 SYGVKD come from the germline V gene. This CDR3 region has 15 residues.

The gene calls are TRBV30 and TRBJ2-4; 7 bases map to TRBD2. Germline CDR1 and CDR2: GTSNPN and SVGIG (reference sequence). The CDR3 loop spans 13 amino acids. V lost 3 bases to trimming and J lost 5 bases; unmatched junction nucleotides: 4. CDR3 protein: CAWRKRGQNIQYF. CDR3 coding DNA: TGTGCCTGGAGGAAGCGGGGTCAAAACATTCAGTACTTC.

V is TRBV7-2 and J is TRBJ1-1; D may be TRBD1 (5 bases). Trimming stripped 3 bases from V and 6 bases from J, with 17 bases between. The V gene's germline CDR1 is SGHTA and CDR2 FQGNSA. This CDR3 is 15 amino acids long. The CDR3 region is CASSFRGSPNPEAFF. CDR3 sequence (DNA): TGTGCCAGCAGCTTTCGGGGGTCCCCCAACCCTGAAGCTTTCTTT.

The rearrangement links TRBV5-4 to TRBJ2-1, with 9 bases lining up with TRBD1. The CDR3 covers 15 residues. The germline CDR1 and CDR2 sequences are SGHNT and YYREEE (reference sequence). The ends lost 5 bases at V and 6 bases at J; junction bases unmatched: 9. CDR3 DNA: TGTGCCAGCAGATTAGACAGGGGGTCGTCCAATGAGCAGTTCTTC. Translation: CASRLDRGSSNEQFF.

This clone was seen just once. This chain joins TRBV5-1 and TRBJ2-7; TRBD1 matches 8 bases. Unmatched junction bases numbered 14, after V lost 0 bases and J lost 3 bases. Germline V gives CDR1 SGHRS, CDR2 YFSETQ. The CDR3 runs to 18 residues. The CDR3 sequence is CASSLGGDRGMGLYEQYF. The CDR3 DNA is TGCGCCAGCAGCTTGGGGGGAGACAGGGGTATGGGACTCTACGAGCAGTACTTC.

The chain joins TRBV28 to TRBJ2-1; possible D gene TRBD2, 6 bases. The CDR3 has 15 residues. Germline-derived CDR1 and CDR2 are MDHEN and SYDVKM. Trimming took off 4 bases at V and 10 bases at J, with 20 bases between the two ends. CDR3: CASSSSGTGFDEQFF. The DNA of the CDR3 is TGTGCCAGCAGTTCCTCCGGGACTGGTTTTGACGAGCAGTTCTTC.

The rearrangement links TRBV29-1 to TRBJ2-1; tentative D call: TRBD2 (6 bases). This CDR3 has 13 residues. The V gene's germline CDR1 is SQVTM and CDR2 ANQGSEA. V dropped 0 bases and J dropped 13 bases, with 16 bases sitting between them. CDR3 sequence reads: CSVEEPSGTLQFF. The CDR3 DNA follows: TGCAGCGTTGAAGAGCCCTCCGGGACTCTCCAGTTCTTC.

As regards this clone: In the same sample, other DNA sequences code for this CDR3. The chain employs TRBV19 and TRBJ1-1, with 10 bases fitting TRBD1. Germline lookup yields CDR1 LNHDA and CDR2 SQIVND (reference sequence). V was clipped by 5 bases and J by 2 bases; unmatched bases: 5. The length of the CDR3 is 15 residues. The CDR3 DNA is TGTGCCAGTAGTCCCCGACAGGGGGCTAACACTGAAGCTTTCTTT. Translated: CASSPRQGANTEAFF.

This clone turned up a few times. This chain connects TRBV5-6 to TRBJ1-5; 7 bases are a match to TRBD1. The CDR3 is 15 residues long. CDR1 is SGHDT, CDR2 YYEEEE, per germline. Unmatched junction bases numbered 6, after V lost 4 bases and J lost 2 bases. Here the CDR3 DNA reads TGTGCCAGCAGCGGGCAGGGGGTCCGCAATCAGCCCCAGCATTTT. It is translated as CASSGQGVRNQPQHF.

The chain is built from TRBV24-1 and TRBJ2-1, with TRBD2 identical over 12 bases. The CDR3 sequence is 16 residues long. Per germline, CDR1 KGHDR and CDR2 SFDVKD. The V segment lost 3 bases and the J segment 7 bases; nucleotides outside the gene matches: 6. The CDR3 DNA is TGTGCCACCAGTGATCCCGGGACTAGCGGGTTGAATGAGCAGTTCTTC. It specifies CATSDPGTSGLNEQFF.

This chain connects TRBV5-1 to TRBJ1-5; D is perhaps TRBD1 (5 bases). V lost 0 bases, J lost 0 bases, and 10 bases lay in between. CDR1 and CDR2 (germline): SGHRS, YFSETQ. This CDR3 is 16 amino acids long. As DNA, the CDR3 is TGCGCCAGCAGCTTGGATGGGGGGAATAGCAATCAGCCCCAGCATTTT. It is translated as CASSLDGGNSNQPQHF.

The chain uses TRBV16 and TRBJ2-1; 9 nucleotides align to TRBD1. This CDR3 spans 15 amino acids. V was pared by 5 bases and J by 2 bases, with 4 bases of the junction left unmatched. Per germline, CDR1 KGHSY and CDR2 FQNENV. The CDR3 spells CASSGGQGPYNEQFF. DNA for the CDR3: TGTGCCAGCAGCGGGGGACAGGGCCCCTACAATGAGCAGTTCTTC.

The sample holds one count of this clone. This chain connects TRBV5-4 to TRBJ2-1; 14 positions match TRBD2. With 4 bases clipped from V and 0 bases from J, the junction kept 6 bases outside the gene matches. Germline V CDR1 and CDR2: SGHNT, YYREEE (reference sequence). CDR3 length: 18 residues. CDR3 in amino acids: CASSPGGTSGSSYNEQFF. CDR3 DNA sequence: TGTGCCAGCAGCCCTGGTGGGACTAGCGGGAGCTCCTACAATGAGCAGTTCTTC. The full variable domain, its missing parts supplied by reference TRBV5-4 and TRBJ2-1, is ETGVTQSPTHLIKTRGQQVTLRCSSQSGHNTVSWYQQALGQGPQFIFQYYREEENGRGNFPPRFSGLQFPNYSSELNVNALELDDSALYLCASSPGGTSGSSYNEQFFGPGTRLTVL.

This clone was seen once. The V call is TRBV10-3, the J call TRBJ1-6, with TRBD1 as a possible D gene (6 bases). Germline CDR1 reads ENHRY; CDR2 reads SYGVKD. Trimming stripped 1 base from V and 6 bases from J, with 10 bases between. This CDR3 comprises 15 residues. CDR3 nucleotides: TGTGCCATCAGTGAGTACGGGACACCTAATTCACCCCTCCACTTT. Its protein product is CAISEYGTPNSPLHF.

V gene TRBV23-1 combines with J gene TRBJ2-2; 8 bases map to TRBD1. TRBV23-1 is labeled an ORF, and its function is uncertain. The CDR3 contains 18 residues. V shed 4 bases, J shed 0 bases, and the junction held 10 bases outside the gene matches. Written as DNA, the CDR3 is TGCGCCAGCAGTCCCGGGGACAGGAAAGGGTCGAACACCGGGGAGCTGTTTTTT. Encoded protein: CASSPGDRKGSNTGELFF.

The gene calls are TRBV19 and TRBJ2-7; 10 bases agree with TRBD1. V shed 6 bases and J 0 bases; nucleotides not matched to a gene: 5. Germline loops: CDR1 LNHDA, CDR2 SQIVND (reference sequence). The CDR3 has 15 amino acids. The CDR3 protein is CASRPGQGFSYEQYF. The CDR3 nucleotides read TGTGCCAGTAGACCGGGACAGGGGTTCTCCTACGAGCAGTACTTC.